A single sample gave rise to the 9 T cell receptor beta chains below, sequenced in a study of T-cell memory formation after mild COVID-19 (dated by TCRdb to the early 2020s). Receptor amplification or capture employed 5' RACE. Sequencing was performed on an Illumina NovaSeq 6000. TCRdb reprocessed the public reads (quality trimming at Q25 with fastp, clone calling with MiXCR) and kept in-frame beta chains. A single entry per CDR3 protein holds the most common genes and DNA from its merged rows. In this sample the table shows approximately 410,000 distinct CDR3 sequences, 23% of which occur a single time. The ten largest clones represent 13% of the sample. Sample: PBMCs or a T cell subset sorted from them (not recorded which). These receptors originate from an adult woman who had mild COVID-19 (a few samples of this study predate the infection). The sample titles of this study are shuffled in the database, so cell type and time point are left out; the donor was told from shared clones.

This clonotype was seen only a few times. The genes are TRBV12-3 or TRBV12-4 and TRBJ2-5; TRBD2 aligns across 10 bases. J gave up 5 bases and V 6 bases, and 15 bases lay outside the gene matches. This CDR3 contains 17 residues. The CDR3 sequence is CASSPEALSGGEETQYF. CDR3 DNA sequence: TGTGCCAGCAGCCCAGAAGCATTGAGCGGGGGGGAGGAGACCCAGTACTTC.

The rearrangement links TRBV12-3 or TRBV12-4 to TRBJ2-2; TRBD1 aligns across 8 bases. CDR3 size: 15 residues. Trimming cost V 2 bases and J 7 bases; bases outside gene matches: 6. DNA of the CDR3: TGTGCCAGCAGTTTAATGGACAGGGCGGTCGGGGAGCTGTTTTTT. Translating it yields CASSLMDRAVGELFF.

The chain combines TRBV20-1 with TRBJ1-1; possible D gene TRBD1, 6 bases. Trimming left V 8 bases short and J 4 bases short, with 17 bases between. This CDR3 contains 13 residues. Looked up from germline, CDR1 is DFQATT and CDR2 is SNEGSKA (reference sequence). CDR3 sequence: CSSRPTGRTEAFF. CDR3 sequence (DNA): TGCAGTTCCCGCCCGACAGGCCGCACTGAAGCTTTCTTT.

This chain connects TRBV6-1 to TRBJ1-2; a weak D match, TRBD1 (6 bases). V gave up 2 bases and J gave up 7 bases, with 17 bases separating them. The V gene's germline CDR1 is MNHNS and CDR2 SASEGT. This CDR3 has 15 residues. CDR3 bases: TGTGCCAGCAGTGAAAGGATAGTACAGGGCGGTGGCTACACCTTC. This encodes CASSERIVQGGGYTF.

This clonotype was observed a few times. V is TRBV12-3 or TRBV12-4 and J is TRBJ2-5, with D perhaps given as TRBD1 or TRBD2 (5 bases each). The ends were cut back, 3 bases at V and 1 base at J, with 9 bases in the middle. This CDR3 spans 14 amino acids. DNA for the CDR3: TGTGCCAGCAGTTTGGGACCCCGCCAAGAGACCCAGTACTTC. This gives the protein CASSLGPRQETQYF.

This clonotype was seen only a few times. The V and J genes are TRBV12-3 or TRBV12-4 and TRBJ2-1; D ambiguous. Trimming left V 6 bases short and J 6 bases short, with 9 bases between. The CDR3 is 12 amino acids. The DNA for the CDR3 is TGTGCCAGCAGACCCGACATCAATGAGCAGTTCTTC. As protein: CASRPDINEQFF.

There are a few counts of this clonotype. The rearrangement links TRBV11-3 to TRBJ2-1; unclear D gene. Germline V gives CDR1 SGHNT, CDR2 YENEEA. V was shortened by 0 bases and J by 5 bases, with 17 bases between the two germline ends. This CDR3 has 17 amino acids. The CDR3 DNA follows: TGTGCCAGCAGCTTAGATCAGGCATGGAGAAAGAACAATGAGCAGTTCTTC. Amino acids: CASSLDQAWRKNNEQFF.

This clonotype was detected only a few times. This sequence joins TRBV12-3 or TRBV12-4 and TRBJ2-3; 11 nucleotides agree with TRBD2. Trimming took 0 bases from V and 4 from J; bases not matched to a gene: 0. The CDR3 runs to 15 residues. This CDR3 reads CASSLASGGADTQYF. In nucleotides, the CDR3 is TGTGCCAGCAGTTTAGCTAGCGGGGGGGCAGATACGCAGTATTTT.

This clonotype has a handful of counts. The V gene is TRBV18, the J gene TRBJ2-1; possibly TRBD2 for D (6 bases). This CDR3 region has 13 residues. Germline CDR1 KGHSH, CDR2 LQKENI. V gave up 2 bases and J gave up 8 bases, with 10 bases separating them. The CDR3 DNA sequence: TGTGCCAGCTCACCATTCGGAGGGGATGAGCAGTTCTTC. Its translation: CASSPFGGDEQFF.